The 5 T cell receptor beta chains presented below share a single source sample, sequenced in a study of T cells after posttransplantation cyclophosphamide. Cyclophosphamide on days +3 and +4 followed busulfan-fludarabine conditioning and a marrow graft. The data were produced by immunoSEQ multiplex PCR, yet TCRdb's version contains in-frame clones alone and is incomplete. The sample has 15,000 to 20,000 clones, 87% seen once. Sequencing used PBMCs, obtained after allogeneic stem cell transplant with posttransplant cyclophosphamide. The source of these receptors is a female patient in her forties who received an allogeneic stem cell transplant from a related donor, was CMV-positive, and had no GVHD. Some of the T cells might come from the graft donor.

The genes are TRBV10-3 and TRBJ2-7, with TRBD2 matching over 10 bases. CDR3 size: 18 residues. With 2 bases clipped from V and 0 bases from J, the junction kept 10 bases outside the gene matches. Germline loops: CDR1 ENHRY, CDR2 SYGVKD. The CDR3 bases are TGTGCCATCAGTGAGGTTGGTAGCGGGAGGACGAGCTCCTACGAGCAGTACTTC. It is translated as CAISEVGSGRTSSYEQYF.

The DNA for the CDR3 is TGCGCCAGCAGCCCGGACAGTCTCAATGAGCAGTTCTTC. This translates into CASSPDSLNEQFF. This chain joins TRBV5-1 and TRBJ2-1, with TRBD1 as a possible D gene (6 bases). This CDR3 contains 13 residues. V was cut by 4 bases and J by 6 bases, with 11 bases left in between. Germline CDR1 and CDR2: SGHRS and YFSETQ.

V is TRBV11-2 and J is TRBJ1-1; TRBD1 matches at 12 bases. The CDR3 runs to 14 residues. After removal of 5 bases from V and 7 bases from J, the junction contained 5 bases not matched to a gene. Germline-derived CDR1 and CDR2 are SGHAT and FQNNGV. CDR3 nucleotides: TGTGCCAGCAGCCATAGGGACAGGGGGCGTGAAGCTTTCTTT. Protein product: CASSHRDRGREAFF.

The CDR3 DNA reads as TGTGCCAGCAGCTTAACCAGGGTCTACTCCTACGAGCAGTACTTC. As protein: CASSLTRVYSYEQYF. J is TRBJ2-7 and V is TRBV5-6; possible D gene TRBD1, 5 bases. This CDR3 has 15 residues. V lost 2 bases and J lost 0, with 12 bases in between. Germline V gene sequence: CDR1 SGHDT, CDR2 YYEEEE.

J is TRBJ1-3 and V is TRBV5-1; D is unresolved. Germline V CDR1 and CDR2: SGHRS, YFSETQ. Trimming took off 0 bases at V and 6 bases at J, with 10 bases between the two ends. CDR3 length: 14 amino acids. As DNA, the CDR3 is TGCGCCAGCAGCTTGGGAGGGTTCGAAAACACCATATATTTT. Its translation: CASSLGGFENTIYF.